The 18 T cell receptor beta chains reported below all come from one sample, sequenced in a study of blood T cells in healthy people across ages. It was with a sample-barcoded 5' primer and a J-beta primer mix that a second PCR of roughly 7 to 12 cycles was run. MiXCR, run by TCRdb on the 5' RACE reads, gives a single entry per CDR3 protein. The data contain 630,000 or so distinct CDR3 sequences, around 32% of them singletons. The source material was blood. The source of these receptors is a woman aged 80 or over in good health.

This clonotype was observed a handful of times. One end of the junction does not line up with germline, which may come from a read error. The chain combines TRBV6-5 with TRBJ2-1; TRBD2 matches 7 bases. The CDR3 sequence is 15 residues long. Germline-derived CDR1 and CDR2 are MNHEY and SVGAGI. DNA of the CDR3: TGTGCCAGCAGTCCAGCGGGGAGCTCCTACGATGAGCAGTTCTTC. Translating gives CASSPAGSSYDEQFF.

This clonotype appeared many times. The V call is TRBV20-1, the J call TRBJ1-5; D is unresolved. This CDR3 is 14 amino acids long. Looked up from germline, CDR1 is DFQATT and CDR2 is SNEGSKA (reference sequence). Trimming removed 2 bases at V and 0 bases at J, with 8 bases between. In DNA, the CDR3 is TGCAGTGCTAGACAGCTGGATAGCAATCAGCCCCAGCATTTT. Protein sequence: CSARQLDSNQPQHF.

Concerning this clonotype itself: Possible read error: a much larger clone is one base away. No conserved phenylalanine or tryptophan is present at the end of the CDR3, so a read error is the likely explanation. This sequence joins TRBV7-6 and TRBJ2-5; D is possibly TRBD1 or TRBD2 (5 bases each). The length of the CDR3 is 14 residues. From germline, CDR1 is SGHVS and CDR2 FNYEAQ. V was clipped by 5 bases and J by 11 bases, with 21 bases between them. Here the CDR3 DNA reads TGTGCCAGCAGCGGCCGGGACGGAGTCGTAGGGCAGTACTGC. It specifies CASSGRDGVVGQYC.

In its sample, this clonotype was seen many times. The CDR3 bases are TGTGCCAGCAGCTTCAGACAGGGGACCATCCACGAGCAGTACTTC. Protein: CASSFRQGTIHEQYF. J is TRBJ2-7 and V is TRBV3-1, with 8 bases that match TRBD1. The V segment lost 5 bases and the J segment 5 bases; nucleotides outside the gene matches: 11. CDR3 length equals 15 residues. CDR1 LGHDT and CDR2 YNNKEL come from the germline V gene (reference sequence).

This sequence joins TRBV5-5 and TRBJ1-6; possibly TRBD1 for D (5 bases). This CDR3 contains 16 residues. Germline CDR1 reads SGHKS; CDR2 reads YYEKEE (reference sequence). V lost 0 bases, J lost 4 bases, and 11 bases lay in between. DNA of the CDR3: TGTGCCAGCAGCTTGGCGGGGACGGGGTATAATTCACCCCTCCACTTT. Amino acids: CASSLAGTGYNSPLHF.

The V call is TRBV5-4, the J call TRBJ2-2, with 9 bases matching TRBD1. The CDR3 length is 16 residues. Germline CDR1 SGHNT, CDR2 YYREEE (reference sequence). The V segment lost 6 bases and the J segment 5 bases; nucleotides outside the gene matches: 11. The CDR3 is CASTSRTGAMTGELFF. The CDR3 DNA is TGTGCCAGCACCTCTAGGACAGGGGCCATGACCGGGGAGCTGTTTTTT.

Ten or more counts support this clonotype. An end of the junction does not agree with germline; a read error may underlie this. This rearrangement joins TRBV20-1 to TRBJ2-3; TRBD1 might be the D (6 bases). CDR1 DFQATT and CDR2 SNEGSKA come from the germline V gene (reference sequence). The CDR3 sequence is 14 residues long. This CDR3 reads CSATGHFSTDTQYF. The CDR3 DNA sequence: TGCAGCGCTACGGGACACTTTAGCACAGATACGCAGTATTTT.

This sequence joins TRBV20-1 and TRBJ1-3; 12 bases fit TRBD1. V dropped 3 bases and J dropped 3; count of bases not matched to a gene: 3. The CDR3 runs 15 residues. CDR1 and CDR2 (germline): DFQATT, SNEGSKA (reference sequence). DNA for the CDR3: TGCAGTGCTAGTGGGGACAGGGGGCTTGGAAACACCATATATTTT. It codes for CSASGDRGLGNTIYF.

In its sample, this clonotype was seen a few times. A read error is possible here, since a much larger clone lies one base away. The chain combines TRBV4-3 with TRBJ2-5; 8 bases fit TRBD1. The DNA end is more similar to TRBJ2-1, so the J call may be wrong. The CDR3 has 16 amino acids. CDR1 LGHNA and CDR2 YSLEER come from the germline V gene. The CDR3 coding sequence is TGCGCCAGCAGCCAGGCGGACAGGGTAGGGGAAGAGACCCAGTTCTTC. It translates to CASSQADRVGEETQFF.

This clonotype has a handful of counts. This chain uses TRBV27 with TRBJ2-1; TRBD2 agrees at 10 bases. V was clipped by 11 bases and J by 7 bases; unmatched bases: 8. Germline values: CDR1 MNHEY, CDR2 SMNVEV (reference sequence). The CDR3 is 13 amino acids. The CDR3 coding sequence is TGTGCCGGCTCTAGCGGGGGTATGAATGAGCAGTTCTTC. It is translated as CAGSSGGMNEQFF.

Details on this clonotype: This may come from a read error, since a much larger clone is one base off. The genes are TRBV6-2 or TRBV6-3 and TRBJ2-6; possible D gene TRBD1, 5 bases. The CDR3 spans 21 residues. Germline V lookup: CDR1 MNHEY, CDR2 SVGEGT. CDR3 sequence: CASSSHGPSRTVSSGANVPTF. CDR3 DNA: TGTGCCAGCAGTTCCCATGGGCCGTCCAGGACCGTAAGCTCTGGGGCCAACGTCCCGACTTTC.

The rearrangement joins TRBV4-3 to TRBJ2-2, with a tentative D call TRBD1 (5 bases). Germline CDR1 LGHNA, CDR2 YSLEER. The CDR3 is 15 residues long. Trimming shortened V by 1 base and J by 7 bases, and 13 bases separated the two germline ends. The CDR3 DNA sequence: TGCGCCAGCAGCCAAGTGGCAGGGCGCGGCGGGGAGCTGTTTTTT. Encoded protein: CASSQVAGRGGELFF.

Remarks on this clonotype: A read error is possible here, since a much larger clone lies one base away. The rearrangement uses TRBV7-6 and TRBJ2-3; TRBD2 matches 10 bases. The CDR3 runs to 17 residues. Germline CDR1 SGHVS, CDR2 FNYEAQ. This chain's CDR3 is CAGSPLSGGGFTDTQYF. The CDR3 region has the DNA TGTGCCGGCAGCCCCTTAAGCGGGGGGGGGTTCACAGATACGCAGTATTTT.

This clonotype was recorded many times. The chain joins TRBV28 to TRBJ2-7; the D gene is possibly TRBD1 (5 bases). The CDR3 runs to 17 residues. CDR1 is MDHEN and CDR2 is SYDVKM in the germline V gene. V was pared by 6 bases and J by 6 bases, with 27 bases between. The CDR3 loop is CASSLSIIQAGGSEQYF. The DNA for the CDR3 is TGTGCCAGCAGCCTCTCAATCATACAGGCTGGTGGTAGCGAGCAGTACTTC.

V gene TRBV28 combines with J gene TRBJ2-5; a weak D match, TRBD1 (5 bases). The CDR3 loop spans 15 amino acids. CDR1 is MDHEN, CDR2 SYDVKM, per germline. The V gene lost 10 bases and the J gene lost 11 bases, with 29 bases spanning the gap. In nucleotides, the CDR3 is TGTGCCAACACCCCGGGTGGACGGACATGGAATGAGCAGTACTTC. Translated, it gives CANTPGGRTWNEQYF.

This clonotype came up many times. A much larger clone sits a single nucleotide away, making a read error possible. This chain joins TRBV6-2 or TRBV6-3 and TRBJ2-7; D is perhaps TRBD2 (5 bases). Per germline, CDR1 MNHEY and CDR2 SVGEGT. The CDR3 sequence is 13 residues long. The V end lost 10 bases, the J end lost 7 bases, and 20 bases lay between the germline ends. Here the CDR3 DNA reads TGTGCCATCAAGTGGGGAGAGGTCAATGAGCAGTACTTC. Amino acids: CAIKWGEVNEQYF.

The rearrangement links TRBV20-1 to TRBJ2-1, with 7 positions matching TRBD2. The germline CDR1 and CDR2 sequences are DFQATT and SNEGSKA (reference sequence). V shed 6 bases, J shed 3 bases, and the junction held 8 bases outside the gene matches. The CDR3 is made up of 14 amino acids. CDR3 region: CSAGEGGSYNEQFF. CDR3 DNA sequence: TGCAGTGCAGGCGAGGGCGGGAGCTACAATGAGCAGTTCTTC.

This clonotype was found many times. This chain joins TRBV7-9 and TRBJ1-4; 9 nucleotides align to TRBD1. CDR3 length: 14 residues. Trimming took 0 bases from V and 7 from J; bases not matched to a gene: 0. Per the germline V gene, CDR1 is SEHNR and CDR2 is FQNEAQ (reference sequence). The CDR3 loop reads CASSLAGQGEKLFF. In DNA form, the CDR3 reads TGTGCCAGCAGCTTAGCGGGACAGGGTGAAAAACTGTTTTTT.